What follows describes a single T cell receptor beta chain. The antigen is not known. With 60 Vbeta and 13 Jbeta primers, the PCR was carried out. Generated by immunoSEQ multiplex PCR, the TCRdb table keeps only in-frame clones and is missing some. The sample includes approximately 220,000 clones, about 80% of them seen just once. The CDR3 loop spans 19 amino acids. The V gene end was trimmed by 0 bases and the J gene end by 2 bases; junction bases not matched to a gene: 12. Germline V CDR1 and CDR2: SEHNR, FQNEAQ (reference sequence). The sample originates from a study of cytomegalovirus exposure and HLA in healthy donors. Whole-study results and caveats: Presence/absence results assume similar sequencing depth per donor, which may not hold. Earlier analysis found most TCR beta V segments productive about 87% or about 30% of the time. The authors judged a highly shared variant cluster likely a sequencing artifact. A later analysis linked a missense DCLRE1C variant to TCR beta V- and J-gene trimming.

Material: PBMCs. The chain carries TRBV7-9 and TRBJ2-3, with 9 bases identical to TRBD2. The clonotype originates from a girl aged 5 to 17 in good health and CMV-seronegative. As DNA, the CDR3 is TGTGCCAGCAGCTTAGCGCGGGGTAGCGGGGGAGCTCACACAGATACGCAGTATTTT. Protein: CASSLARGSGGAHTDTQYF.